Presented here are 26 T cell receptor beta chains from one specimen sequenced in a study of blood T cell repertoires in COVID-19. Method: immunoSEQ multiplex PCR; TCRdb's copy keeps in-frame clones and lacks some. The sample includes more than 150,000 clones, around 83% of them seen just once. The source material was peripheral blood. These receptors all come from a man in his 70s who had recovered from COVID-19.

The rearrangement links TRBV18 to TRBJ2-2; D might be TRBD2 (6 bases). Per the germline V gene, CDR1 is KGHSH and CDR2 is LQKENI. V was shortened by 6 bases and J by 6 bases, with 14 bases between the two germline ends. The CDR3 has 14 residues. The CDR3 region is CASSRGRSAGELFF. The CDR3, as DNA: TGTGCCAGCTCGCGGGGACGGTCCGCCGGGGAGCTGTTTTTT.

This chain joins TRBV3-1 (or the pseudogene TRBV3-2) and TRBJ2-1; D is possibly TRBD2 (5 bases). Germline CDR1 reads LGHDT; CDR2 reads YNNKEL (reference sequence). CDR3 length equals 13 residues. V lost 0 bases, J lost 9 bases, and 9 bases lay in between. The DNA of the CDR3 is TGTGCCAGCAGCCAAGATCTCGAGGGTGAGCAGTTCTTC. It is translated as CASSQDLEGEQFF.

This rearrangement joins TRBV3-1 (or the pseudogene TRBV3-2) to TRBJ2-7; 7 positions match TRBD2. Trimming removed 4 bases from V and 5 bases from J; junction bases left unmatched: 11. There are 15 residues in the CDR3. Germline-derived CDR1 and CDR2 are LGHDT and YNNKEL (reference sequence). The CDR3 nucleotides are TGTGCCAGCAGCCCCTCGGCGGGCGGGAGTGACGAGCAGTACTTC. It encodes CASSPSAGGSDEQYF.

This CDR3 reads CASSLSPSGRAEGNNEQFF. DNA of the CDR3: TGTGCCAGCAGTTTATCGCCTAGCGGGAGGGCCGAGGGAAACAATGAGCAGTTCTTC. The chain has TRBV27 and TRBJ2-1; 12 bases are a match to TRBD2. This CDR3 has 19 amino acids. Losses at the gene ends were 0 bases for V and 5 bases for J; bases not matched to a gene: 11. Germline values: CDR1 MNHEY, CDR2 SMNVEV (reference sequence).

This rearrangement joins TRBV10-3 to TRBJ1-4; 7 bases line up with TRBD1. The germline V gene has CDR1 ENHRY and CDR2 SYGVKD. This CDR3 region has 15 residues. V trimming: 5 bases; J trimming: 0 bases; junction bases outside the gene matches: 3. Here the CDR3 reads CAISRDSSTNEKLFF. The CDR3 DNA reads TGTGCCATCAGTCGGGACAGCTCAACTAATGAAAAACTGTTTTTT.

The gene calls are TRBV3-1 (or the pseudogene TRBV3-2) and TRBJ2-1, with 10 bases matching TRBD2. The CDR3 length is 17 residues. Germline trimming cut 0 bases from V and 1 base from J; bases unmatched to any gene: 3. Germline-derived CDR1 and CDR2 are LGHDT and YNNKEL (reference sequence). This chain's CDR3 is CASSQDPSGSSYNEQFF. The CDR3, as DNA: TGTGCCAGCAGCCAAGATCCTAGCGGGAGTTCCTACAATGAGCAGTTCTTC.

This chain joins TRBV18 and TRBJ1-3; no clear D. The germline V gene has CDR1 KGHSH and CDR2 LQKENI. Trimming stripped 1 base from V and 0 bases from J, with 7 bases between. The CDR3 contains 15 residues. CDR3 bases: TGTGCCAGCTCACCACGGCCTTACTCTGGAAACACCATATATTTT. Its protein product is CASSPRPYSGNTIYF.

This chain connects TRBV7-8 to TRBJ2-7, with TRBD2 as a possible D gene (6 bases). From germline, CDR1 is SGHVS and CDR2 FQNEAQ. Trimming stripped 5 bases from V and 0 bases from J, with 14 bases between. The CDR3 is 15 residues long. The CDR3 nucleotides read TGTGCCAGCAGCGCCCGGGACTTGAGCTCCTACGAGCAGTACTTC. Its translation is CASSARDLSSYEQYF.

The rearrangement links TRBV10-3 to TRBJ2-7; 11 bases line up with TRBD1. V was pared by 6 bases and J by 4 bases, with 2 bases of the junction left unmatched. CDR3 length equals 13 residues. Germline lookup yields CDR1 ENHRY and CDR2 SYGVKD. CDR3 in amino acids: CAIRGTGGYEQYF. CDR3 nucleotide sequence: TGTGCCATCAGGGGGACAGGGGGGTACGAGCAGTACTTC.

The chain recombines TRBV9 with TRBJ2-2; possibly TRBD2 for D (6 bases). The germline V gene has CDR1 SGDLS and CDR2 YYNGEE. The germline V and J ends were trimmed by 2 bases and 1 base, with 12 bases remaining between them. The CDR3 runs to 16 residues. CDR3 nucleotides: TGTGCCAGCAGCGTCGCTGCGGGGTTGAACACCGGGGAGCTGTTTTTT. This sequence encodes CASSVAAGLNTGELFF.

The rearrangement links TRBV29-1 to TRBJ2-7, with 10 bases matching TRBD2. V dropped 3 bases and J dropped 3; count of bases not matched to a gene: 8. Looked up from germline, CDR1 is SQVTM and CDR2 is ANQGSEA. This CDR3 is built from 15 residues. CDR3 sequence reads: CSVELPSGSRYEQYF. The CDR3 coding sequence is TGCAGCGTTGAGCTCCCTAGCGGGAGTCGCTACGAGCAGTACTTC.

This clone was seen ten or more times. This chain links TRBV10-1 with TRBJ2-1, with D possibly TRBD1 on 6 matching bases. The CDR3 loop spans 14 amino acids. Germline lookup yields CDR1 WNHNN and CDR2 SYGVQD (reference sequence). The V and J ends lost 2 bases and 5 bases respectively, with 10 bases between them. The chain's CDR3 is CASSEAGADNEQFF. For the CDR3, the DNA is TGCGCCAGCAGTGAGGCAGGGGCGGACAATGAGCAGTTCTTC.

V is TRBV18 and J is TRBJ1-2; 9 bases map to TRBD1. Germline trimming cut 2 bases from V and 4 bases from J; bases unmatched to any gene: 8. The CDR3 covers 16 residues. The germline CDR1 and CDR2 sequences are KGHSH and LQKENI. The CDR3: CASSPRQTGGIYGYTF. CDR3 in DNA: TGTGCCAGCTCACCAAGACAGACAGGGGGTATCTATGGCTACACCTTC.

The rearrangement uses TRBV5-1 and TRBJ2-3, with D maybe TRBD2 (6 bases). V was cut by 8 bases and J by 5 bases, with 18 bases left in between. Looked up from germline, CDR1 is SGHRS and CDR2 is YFSETQ. This CDR3 has 14 amino acids. CDR3 sequence reads: CASTTGGNRDTQYF. The CDR3 region has the DNA TGCGCCAGTACCACAGGAGGGAACAGAGATACGCAGTATTTT.

This CDR3 reads CASSVAGTSGRLDEQFF. The CDR3 DNA reads as TGTGCCAGCAGCGTAGCCGGGACTAGCGGGAGGCTCGATGAGCAGTTCTTC. The chain has TRBV9 and TRBJ2-1; 15 bases fit TRBD2. In germline, CDR1 is SGDLS, CDR2 YYNGEE. V lost 0 bases and J lost 8; bases outside the gene matches: 6. The CDR3 is 17 amino acids.

The V call is TRBV11-2, the J call TRBJ2-7; D might be TRBD2 (5 bases). In germline, CDR1 is SGHAT, CDR2 FQNNGV. This CDR3 has 13 amino acids. Between the trimmed V and J ends, which lost 2 bases and 2 bases, there was a span of 7 bases. This chain's CDR3 is CASSLLAPYEQYF. CDR3 nucleotide sequence: TGTGCCAGCAGCTTACTAGCCCCCTACGAGCAGTACTTC. Combining the CDR3 with reference TRBV11-2 and TRBJ2-7 gives the whole variable domain EAGVAQSPRYKIIEKRQSVAFWCNPISGHATLYWYQQILGQGPKLLIQFQNNGVVDDSQLPKDRFSAERLKGVDSTLKIQPAKLEDSAVYLCASSLLAPYEQYFGPGTRLTVT.

The rearrangement uses TRBV7-9 and TRBJ2-7; TRBD1 aligns across 8 bases. J lost 5 bases, V lost 2 bases, and 14 bases had no gene match. CDR1 and CDR2 from the germline V gene are SEHNR and FQNEAQ (reference sequence). This CDR3 comprises 17 residues. The CDR3 spells CASSLFRGTGQAHEQYF. The CDR3 DNA follows: TGTGCCAGCAGCTTATTTAGAGGAACGGGACAGGCCCACGAGCAGTACTTC.

The gene calls are TRBV10-1 and TRBJ2-1; D ambiguous. Trimming took 4 bases from V and 8 from J, leaving 9 bases between them. From germline, CDR1 is WNHNN and CDR2 SYGVQD (reference sequence). This CDR3 comprises 12 residues. CDR3 sequence (DNA): TGCGCCAGCAGTGCTAGTATCCATGAGCAGTTCTTC. Protein: CASSASIHEQFF.

The rearrangement joins TRBV2 to TRBJ2-6, with D possibly being TRBD2 (5 bases). Germline-derived CDR1 and CDR2 are SNHLY and FYNNEI. This CDR3 is 15 amino acids long. Trimming took 4 bases from V and 0 from J, leaving 7 bases between them. The CDR3 DNA sequence: TGTGCCAGCAGTGCTAGCAACTCTGGGGCCAACGTCCTGACTTTC. It translates to CASSASNSGANVLTF.

This chain joins TRBV6-5 and TRBJ2-2; tentative D call: TRBD2 (7 bases). Trimming took 6 bases from V and 4 from J, leaving 15 bases between them. CDR3 length equals 15 residues. The germline gives CDR1 MNHEY, CDR2 SVGAGI. The chain's CDR3 is CASSLGGAGTGELFF. For the CDR3, the DNA is TGTGCCAGCAGCCTTGGGGGGGCGGGCACCGGGGAGCTGTTTTTT.

This chain connects TRBV10-2 to TRBJ2-3, with a tentative D call TRBD1 (5 bases). The CDR3 contains 16 residues. Trimming took off 2 bases at V and 5 bases at J, with 17 bases between the two ends. Germline CDR1 and CDR2: WSHSY and SAAADI. CDR3 bases: TGCGCCAGCAGTGAGCGCGGCAGGGATCGTAGAGATACGCAGTATTTT. Residues: CASSERGRDRRDTQYF.

This chain connects TRBV10-3 to TRBJ2-7; 10 nucleotides align to TRBD1. Trimming removed 4 bases from V and 4 bases from J; junction bases left unmatched: 7. CDR3 size: 15 residues. CDR1 is ENHRY, CDR2 SYGVKD, per germline. CDR3 DNA: TGTGCCATCAGTGCCCCGGGACAGGGGTATTACGAGCAGTACTTC. Its protein product is CAISAPGQGYYEQYF.

The chain is built from TRBV15 and TRBJ1-1; tentatively, D is TRBD1 (5 bases). CDR3 length: 15 residues. Per the germline V gene, CDR1 is LNHNV and CDR2 is YYDKDF (reference sequence). The CDR3 DNA reads TGTGAGGCGGGGGAGGATCGGGGAACGAACACTGAAGCTTTCTTT. This translates into CEAGEDRGTNTEAFF.

This clone was detected only once. The genes are TRBV7-2 and TRBJ2-7; 10 positions agree with TRBD2. Per germline, CDR1 SGHTA and CDR2 FQGNSA. The CDR3 is 14 amino acids. Losses at the gene ends were 6 bases for V and 3 bases for J; bases not matched to a gene: 5. The CDR3 sequence is CASSILAGNYEQYF. In nucleotides, the CDR3 is TGTGCCAGCAGTATACTAGCGGGAAACTACGAGCAGTACTTC.

V and J are TRBV11-2 and TRBJ2-2, with 7 positions matching TRBD2. The junction had 7 bases not matched to a gene; V was cut back by 1 base and J by 5 bases. This CDR3 region has 16 residues. CDR1 SGHAT and CDR2 FQNNGV come from the germline V gene. Here the CDR3 reads CASSLAIGTKTGELFF. CDR3 in DNA: TGTGCCAGCAGCTTAGCTATCGGGACTAAAACCGGGGAGCTGTTTTTT.

The chain links TRBV2 to TRBJ2-7; 7 positions agree with TRBD1. Trimming at V came to 4 bases and at J to 7 bases, leaving 4 bases not matched to a gene. The CDR3 is 12 residues long. The V gene's germline CDR1 is SNHLY and CDR2 FYNNEI. CDR3 sequence: CASSGQGFEQYF. In nucleotides, the CDR3 is TGTGCCAGCAGTGGACAGGGTTTTGAGCAGTACTTC.